The next 4 T cell receptor beta chains were all read from a single sample in a study of shared clonotypes between healthy human individuals. The table came from immunoSEQ multiplex PCR; TCRdb's copy has only in-frame clones and leaves some out. The table has under 600,000 clones, roughly 85% seen once. The sequenced material came from PBMCs. These TCRs come from a woman aged 40 to 50 in good health. Some clones in this sample may be carry-over from other donors' samples.

A word on this clone: The germline gene is not matched at one end of the junction; a read error may be the cause. The sample contains more than one DNA sequence encoding this CDR3. The rearrangement uses TRBV15 and TRBJ2-7; D uncertain. The CDR3 sequence is 15 residues long. In germline, CDR1 is LNHNV, CDR2 YYDKDF (reference sequence). The CDR3 coding sequence is TGTGCCACCAGCAGAGATATGGGTGGGCTCTACGAGCAATACTTC. Protein product: CATSRDMGGLYEQYF.

The chain has TRBV9 and TRBJ1-2, with a weak D call TRBD1 (5 bases). This CDR3 is 15 amino acids long. V was trimmed by 0 bases and J by 3 bases, leaving 12 bases between them. CDR1 is SGDLS and CDR2 is YYNGEE in the germline V gene. CDR3 sequence: CASSVAPGRDYGYTF. The CDR3 bases are TGTGCCAGCAGCGTAGCTCCAGGGCGCGACTATGGCTACACCTTC.

The V gene is TRBV28, the J gene TRBJ2-2; D unclear. Germline V gene lookup returns CDR1 MDHEN and CDR2 SYDVKM. The CDR3 sequence is 12 residues long. Trimming shortened V by 8 bases and J by 4 bases, and 8 bases separated the two germline ends. The CDR3 nucleotides read TGTGCCAGCGGGGTGGGCACCGGGGAGCTGTTTTTT. Protein: CASGVGTGELFF. The full variable domain, completed using reference TRBV28 and TRBJ2-2, is DVKVTQSSRYLVKRTGEKVFLECVQDMDHENMFWYRQDPGLGLRLIYFSYDVKMKEKGDIPEGYSVSREKKERFSLILESASTNQTSMYLCASGVGTGELFFGEGSRLTVL.

The chain is built from TRBV29-1 and TRBJ2-1, with 7 bases identical to TRBD1. V lost 7 bases, J lost 0 bases, and 6 bases stayed unmatched. Looked up from germline, CDR1 is SQVTM and CDR2 is ANQGSEA. This CDR3 has 14 residues. The CDR3 DNA sequence: TGCAGCGGAGCCGGGACAGTCTCCTACAATGAGCAGTTCTTC. This translates into CSGAGTVSYNEQFF.